This T cell receptor beta chain was sequenced during a study of beta chain features in type 1 diabetes. Notes on the study in general: Type 1 diabetes patients had VDJ junctions that carried fewer insertions and more deletions.

This clone showed up just a few times. As yet, its antigen is unknown. Of the isolated RNA, all was reverse transcribed, and so the sequenced material was expressed TCRB transcripts. TCRdb keeps only in-frame clones here, not all; method: immunoSEQ multiplex PCR. The table records 300,000 to 450,000 clones, around 12% of them present only once. Every participating donor gave one draw, a heparinised blood sample averaging around 100 mL. The CDR3 length is 14 residues. Trimming removed 6 bases from V and 5 bases from J; junction bases left unmatched: 5. Germline CDR1 reads MDHEN; CDR2 reads SYDVKM. J is TRBJ1-1 and V is TRBV28; TRBD1 agrees at 11 bases. The TCR sequence derives from a man between 18 and 35 years old in good health. Sequencing was done on a sample of naive CD4+ T cells from blood. CDR3 amino acids: CASRLGQGETEAFF. Written as DNA, the CDR3 is TGTGCCAGCAGACTGGGACAGGGGGAGACTGAAGCTTTCTTT.